These 2 T cell receptor beta chains came from one sample sequenced in a study of shared clonotypes between healthy human individuals. Clones were read by immunoSEQ multiplex PCR, and TCRdb kept only the in-frame ones, dropping some. The data hold about 590,000 clones, with around 95% observed a single time. The naive CD8 population came from CD45RO-negative cells selected for CCR7, without terminally differentiated effector memory CD45RA+ cells. Sequenced material: naive CD8+ T cells sorted from blood. Source of these receptors: a woman in her 30s in good health.

This clone was counted once. The rearrangement joins TRBV27 to TRBJ2-3; 10 bases match TRBD2. Trimming removed 5 bases from V and 4 bases from J; junction bases left unmatched: 9. CDR3 length equals 16 residues. Germline V CDR1 and CDR2: MNHEY, SMNVEV (reference sequence). Here the CDR3 DNA reads TGTGCCAGCAGTCCCGTTGCTAGCGGGAGCCCAGATACGCAGTATTTT. This encodes CASSPVASGSPDTQYF.

This clone was picked up one time. This same CDR3 is encoded by further DNA sequences in the sample. J is TRBJ1-2 and V is TRBV27; 9 bases map to TRBD1. CDR1 MNHEY and CDR2 SMNVEV come from the germline V gene (reference sequence). V lost 5 bases, J lost 1 base, and 8 bases stayed unmatched. The CDR3 covers 16 residues. CDR3 sequence: CASSPAGQGNNYGYTF. CDR3 coding DNA: TGTGCCAGCAGTCCGGCGGGACAGGGTAATAACTATGGCTACACCTTC.